These T cell receptor beta chains were read from a single sample in a study of vaccination and CD4 T cells after COVID-19. In TCRdb, the PCR reads were re-called with MiXCR into one record per CDR3 protein. Among some 15,000 distinct CDR3 sequences, approximately 54% were seen once, and the ten largest hold about 7.7%. Antigens for these TCRs are unknown. Sample: CD4+ T cells from blood, cultured in vitro. Receptors originate from a human donor who had recovered from COVID-19. The CDR3 runs from the conserved cysteine through the conserved F or W. Fields, in order: D gene, V gene, J gene, CDR3 length, clone size, CDR3 protein, CDR3 DNA. D genes are given only for firm matches. Size values are once, few and many counts, or a class for expanded clones, and some rows have none.

d_gene: NA
v_gene: TRBV7-3
j_gene: TRBJ2-3
len: 15
abundance: once
CDR3aa: CASSSTRDIADTQYF
CDR3nt: TGTGCCAGCAGCTCCACTAGAGACATAGCAGATACGCAGTATTTT

d_gene: TRBD2
v_gene: TRBV20-1
j_gene: TRBJ2-1
len: 15
abundance: NA
CDR3aa: CSAGGPGGFYNEQFF
CDR3nt: TGCAGTGCAGGGGGACCGGGAGGGTTCTACAATGAGCAGTTCTTC

d_gene: TRBD1
v_gene: TRBV20-1
j_gene: TRBJ1-2
len: 15
abundance: few
CDR3aa: CSAASQGARGYGYTF
CDR3nt: TGCAGTGCTGCCTCGCAGGGGGCGAGGGGCTATGGCTACACCTTC

d_gene: TRBD2
v_gene: TRBV7-9
j_gene: TRBJ2-5
len: 16
abundance: NA
CDR3aa: CASSWRKLAGDETQYF
CDR3nt: TGTGCCAGCAGCTGGAGAAAACTAGCGGGAGATGAGACCCAGTACTTC

d_gene: NA
v_gene: TRBV21-1
j_gene: TRBJ2-5
len: 15
abundance: NA
CDR3aa: CASRNGEPSRETQYF
CDR3nt: TGTGCCAGCAGAAATGGCGAACCCTCCAGAGAGACCCAGTACTTC

d_gene: TRBD2
v_gene: TRBV30
j_gene: TRBJ2-2
len: 15
abundance: NA
CDR3aa: CAWSTGTSGTGELFF
CDR3nt: TGTGCCTGGAGTACCGGGACTAGCGGCACCGGGGAGCTGTTTTTT

d_gene: NA
v_gene: TRBV2
j_gene: TRBJ2-3
len: 15
abundance: few
CDR3aa: CASSVGPPGTDTQYF
CDR3nt: TGTGCCAGCAGTGTTGGCCCCCCAGGCACAGATACGCAGTATTTT

d_gene: TRBD2
v_gene: TRBV10-3
j_gene: TRBJ2-5
len: 19
abundance: NA
CDR3aa: CAIRFGSGTSGSHQETQYF
CDR3nt: TGTGCCATCAGGTTCGGGAGCGGGACTAGCGGGAGTCACCAAGAGACCCAGTACTTC

d_gene: TRBD2
v_gene: TRBV3-1
j_gene: TRBJ2-1
len: 14
abundance: NA
CDR3aa: CASSLLAGLNEQFF
CDR3nt: TGTGCCAGCAGCCTACTAGCGGGACTCAATGAGCAGTTCTTC

d_gene: NA
v_gene: TRBV6-1
j_gene: TRBJ1-1
len: 14
abundance: few
CDR3aa: CASNLNQGNTEAFF
CDR3nt: TGTGCCAGCAACCTAAACCAGGGGAACACTGAAGCTTTCTTT

d_gene: NA
v_gene: TRBV7-8
j_gene: TRBJ2-3
len: 15
abundance: NA
CDR3aa: CASRIRRLGTDTQYF
CDR3nt: TGTGCCAGCAGAATTAGGCGACTTGGGACAGATACGCAGTATTTT

d_gene: NA
v_gene: TRBV27
j_gene: TRBJ1-5
len: 16
abundance: NA
CDR3aa: CASSPDGSNSNQPQHF
CDR3nt: TGTGCCAGCAGTCCCGACGGAAGCAATAGCAATCAGCCCCAGCATTTT

d_gene: NA
v_gene: TRBV7-8
j_gene: TRBJ1-5
len: 13
abundance: medium-sized
CDR3aa: CASSRDSNQPQHF
CDR3nt: TGTGCCAGCAGCAGAGACAGTAATCAGCCCCAGCATTTT

d_gene: TRBD1
v_gene: TRBV20-1
j_gene: TRBJ2-3
len: 14
abundance: few
CDR3aa: CSASTRGRGDTQYF
CDR3nt: TGCAGTGCTAGTACCCGGGGCAGGGGGGATACGCAGTATTTT

d_gene: NA
v_gene: TRBV20-1
j_gene: TRBJ1-1
len: 13
abundance: few
CDR3aa: CSASAGWLRKAFF
CDR3nt: TGCAGTGCTAGCGCGGGTTGGCTGAGAAAAGCTTTCTTT

d_gene: NA
v_gene: TRBV9
j_gene: TRBJ1-5
len: 13
abundance: NA
CDR3aa: CASSVGFNQPQHF
CDR3nt: TGTGCCAGCAGCGTAGGGTTCAATCAGCCCCAGCATTTT

d_gene: NA
v_gene: TRBV19
j_gene: TRBJ2-1
len: 13
abundance: NA
CDR3aa: CASSVSSETMQFF
CDR3nt: TGTGCCAGTAGTGTTTCTTCTGAGACAATGCAGTTCTTC

d_gene: TRBD2
v_gene: TRBV20-1
j_gene: TRBJ2-5
len: 15
abundance: NA
CDR3aa: CSARDRLAGGETQYF
CDR3nt: TGCAGTGCTAGAGATCGTCTAGCGGGGGGAGAGACCCAGTACTTC

d_gene: NA
v_gene: TRBV20-1
j_gene: TRBJ1-5
len: 13
abundance: NA
CDR3aa: CSATDSFNQPQHF
CDR3nt: TGCAGTGCTACCGACAGTTTCAATCAGCCCCAGCATTTT

d_gene: NA
v_gene: TRBV10-3
j_gene: TRBJ1-3
len: 14
abundance: few
CDR3aa: CAISESIDGNTIYF
CDR3nt: TGTGCCATCAGTGAGTCGATAGACGGAAACACCATATATTTT

d_gene: TRBD1
v_gene: TRBV2
j_gene: TRBJ1-2
len: 15
abundance: NA
CDR3aa: CASRETGGGHYGYTF
CDR3nt: TGTGCCAGCAGGGAGACAGGGGGTGGGCACTATGGCTACACCTTC

d_gene: TRBD2
v_gene: TRBV5-1
j_gene: TRBJ2-3
len: 16
abundance: NA
CDR3aa: CASSRGTSGVTDTQYF
CDR3nt: TGCGCCAGCAGCCGTGGGACTAGCGGGGTCACAGATACGCAGTATTTT

d_gene: NA
v_gene: TRBV2
j_gene: TRBJ2-5
len: 13
abundance: few
CDR3aa: CASSENREETQYF
CDR3nt: TGTGCCAGCAGTGAGAACAGGGAAGAGACCCAGTACTTC

d_gene: TRBD2
v_gene: TRBV20-1
j_gene: TRBJ2-3
len: 16
abundance: NA
CDR3aa: CSARPTSGGFSDTQYF
CDR3nt: TGCAGTGCTAGACCGACTAGCGGGGGATTTTCGGATACGCAGTATTTT

d_gene: NA
v_gene: TRBV6-1
j_gene: TRBJ2-1
len: 14
abundance: NA
CDR3aa: CASSVDFWYNEQFF
CDR3nt: TGTGCCAGCAGTGTGGACTTTTGGTACAATGAGCAGTTCTTC

d_gene: NA
v_gene: TRBV28
j_gene: TRBJ1-2
len: 15
abundance: NA
CDR3aa: CASSLGVGAINGYTF
CDR3nt: TGTGCCAGCAGTTTGGGGGTGGGTGCGATTAATGGCTACACCTTC

d_gene: NA
v_gene: TRBV12-5
j_gene: TRBJ1-6
len: 13
abundance: once
CDR3aa: CASGVSYNSPLHF
CDR3nt: TGTGCTAGTGGAGTCTCCTATAATTCACCCCTCCACTTT

d_gene: NA
v_gene: TRBV6-1
j_gene: TRBJ1-6
len: 14
abundance: NA
CDR3aa: CASSTDRYNSPLHF
CDR3nt: TGTGCCAGCAGTACGGACAGATACAATTCACCCCTCCACTTT

d_gene: TRBD2
v_gene: TRBV24-1
j_gene: TRBJ2-3
len: 14
abundance: few
CDR3aa: CATSAGTSPDTQYF
CDR3nt: TGTGCCACCAGCGCCGGGACTAGCCCAGATACGCAGTATTTT

d_gene: NA
v_gene: TRBV6-2/TRBV6-3
j_gene: TRBJ2-7
len: 14
abundance: NA
CDR3aa: CASSYMGVSYEQYF
CDR3nt: TGTGCCAGCAGTTACATGGGAGTTTCCTACGAGCAGTACTTC

d_gene: NA
v_gene: TRBV6-1
j_gene: TRBJ1-6
len: 14
abundance: few
CDR3aa: CASSELVSNSPLHF
CDR3nt: TGTGCCAGCAGTGAGTTAGTTTCCAATTCACCCCTCCACTTT

d_gene: NA
v_gene: TRBV6-5
j_gene: TRBJ1-1
len: 16
abundance: few
CDR3aa: CASSYFWDGYWTEAFF
CDR3nt: TGTGCCAGCAGTTACTTCTGGGACGGTTATTGGACTGAAGCTTTCTTT

d_gene: TRBD1
v_gene: TRBV20-1
j_gene: TRBJ2-3
len: 15
abundance: NA
CDR3aa: CSARFRGLVADTQYF
CDR3nt: TGCAGTGCTAGATTCAGGGGGCTAGTAGCAGATACGCAGTATTTT

d_gene: NA
v_gene: TRBV30
j_gene: TRBJ2-1
len: 15
abundance: few
CDR3aa: CAWSEGVAPVNEQFF
CDR3nt: TGTGCCTGGAGTGAGGGGGTAGCCCCGGTCAATGAGCAGTTCTTC

d_gene: TRBD2
v_gene: TRBV4-1
j_gene: TRBJ2-7
len: 16
abundance: once
CDR3aa: CASSQDGREGFYEQYF
CDR3nt: TGCGCCAGCAGCCAAGATGGGCGGGAGGGTTTCTACGAGCAGTACTTC

d_gene: NA
v_gene: TRBV10-3
j_gene: TRBJ1-5
len: 13
abundance: few
CDR3aa: CATRVRENQPQHF
CDR3nt: TGTGCCACCCGCGTCAGGGAAAATCAGCCCCAGCATTTT

d_gene: NA
v_gene: TRBV19
j_gene: TRBJ1-2
len: 14
abundance: once
CDR3aa: CASSIRAFNYGYTF
CDR3nt: TGTGCCAGTAGTATACGGGCTTTTAACTATGGCTACACCTTC

d_gene: TRBD1
v_gene: TRBV7-3
j_gene: TRBJ2-3
len: 15
abundance: few
CDR3aa: CASSFTGVETDTQYF
CDR3nt: TGTGCCAGCAGCTTCACAGGGGTCGAGACAGATACGCAGTATTTT

d_gene: NA
v_gene: TRBV30
j_gene: TRBJ1-2
len: 14
abundance: NA
CDR3aa: CAWSVVGLVYGYTF
CDR3nt: TGTGCCTGGAGTGTCGTGGGACTTGTCTATGGCTACACCTTC

d_gene: NA
v_gene: TRBV4-1
j_gene: TRBJ2-3
len: 17
abundance: few
CDR3aa: CASSQVGKNRAGDTQYF
CDR3nt: TGCGCCAGCAGCCAAGTAGGCAAAAACAGGGCGGGGGATACGCAGTATTTT

d_gene: NA
v_gene: TRBV5-1
j_gene: TRBJ1-2
len: 14
abundance: NA
CDR3aa: CASSLAGTSYGYTF
CDR3nt: TGCGCCAGCAGCTTGGCCGGTACGAGCTATGGCTACACCTTC

d_gene: NA
v_gene: TRBV7-9
j_gene: TRBJ2-7
len: 13
abundance: NA
CDR3aa: CASSLFGADEQYF
CDR3nt: TGTGCCAGCAGCTTATTTGGGGCAGACGAGCAGTACTTC

d_gene: NA
v_gene: TRBV5-1
j_gene: TRBJ1-2
len: 13
abundance: NA
CDR3aa: CASSFSFQYGYTF
CDR3nt: TGCGCCAGCAGCTTTTCTTTCCAGTATGGCTACACCTTC

d_gene: NA
v_gene: TRBV7-2
j_gene: TRBJ1-2
len: 14
abundance: NA
CDR3aa: CASSLNAGGYGYTF
CDR3nt: TGTGCCAGCAGCTTAAATGCCGGGGGCTATGGCTACACCTTC

d_gene: NA
v_gene: TRBV19
j_gene: TRBJ1-1
len: 13
abundance: NA
CDR3aa: CASIKQGRTEAFF
CDR3nt: TGTGCCAGTATTAAACAAGGGCGGACTGAAGCTTTCTTT

d_gene: NA
v_gene: TRBV7-9
j_gene: TRBJ2-1
len: 17
abundance: few
CDR3aa: CASSVPRGTSSYNEQFF
CDR3nt: TGTGCCAGCAGCGTCCCGAGGGGCACGAGCTCCTACAATGAGCAGTTCTTC

d_gene: NA
v_gene: TRBV6-1
j_gene: TRBJ2-3
len: 14
abundance: NA
CDR3aa: CASSEGVATDTQYF
CDR3nt: TGTGCCAGCAGTGAAGGGGTCGCCACAGATACGCAGTATTTT

d_gene: TRBD1
v_gene: TRBV6-5
j_gene: TRBJ2-5
len: 15
abundance: once
CDR3aa: CASSYLPGGEGTQYF
CDR3nt: TGTGCCAGCAGTTACCTTCCAGGGGGCGAGGGGACCCAGTACTTC

d_gene: TRBD2
v_gene: TRBV20-1
j_gene: TRBJ2-3
len: 14
abundance: NA
CDR3aa: CSAKLAGLTDTQYF
CDR3nt: TGCAGTGCCAAGCTAGCGGGGCTCACAGATACGCAGTATTTT

d_gene: NA
v_gene: TRBV4-1
j_gene: TRBJ1-2
len: 15
abundance: NA
CDR3aa: CASSLETGTSAGYTF
CDR3nt: TGCGCCAGCAGCCTCGAGACAGGAACTAGTGCTGGCTACACCTTC

d_gene: TRBD2
v_gene: TRBV7-2
j_gene: TRBJ2-2
len: 14
abundance: NA
CDR3aa: CASTKDLAVGELFF
CDR3nt: TGTGCCAGCACAAAAGATCTAGCGGTCGGGGAGCTGTTTTTT

d_gene: TRBD2
v_gene: TRBV7-2
j_gene: TRBJ2-3
len: 18
abundance: NA
CDR3aa: CASNRRALAGGGADTQYF
CDR3nt: TGTGCCAGCAACCGCCGGGCCCTAGCGGGAGGGGGCGCAGATACGCAGTATTTT

d_gene: TRBD2
v_gene: TRBV6-1
j_gene: TRBJ2-3
len: 14
abundance: NA
CDR3aa: CASSVGGSIDTQYF
CDR3nt: TGTGCCAGCAGTGTCGGCGGGAGCATAGATACGCAGTATTTT

d_gene: TRBD2
v_gene: TRBV4-3
j_gene: TRBJ2-3
len: 18
abundance: NA
CDR3aa: CASSQDEAGRAGEDTQYF
CDR3nt: TGCGCCAGCAGCCAAGATGAAGCCGGGAGGGCCGGAGAAGATACGCAGTATTTT

d_gene: TRBD1
v_gene: TRBV19
j_gene: TRBJ1-1
len: 15
abundance: NA
CDR3aa: CASTDRGPHPTEAFF
CDR3nt: TGTGCCAGCACGGACAGGGGGCCGCACCCCACTGAAGCTTTCTTT

d_gene: NA
v_gene: TRBV2
j_gene: TRBJ2-7
len: 16
abundance: NA
CDR3aa: CASTESPPGLRGEQYF
CDR3nt: TGTGCCAGCACCGAATCCCCGCCAGGACTGAGGGGCGAGCAGTACTTC

d_gene: NA
v_gene: TRBV7-3
j_gene: TRBJ2-3
len: 14
abundance: few
CDR3aa: CASSSWGNTDTQYF
CDR3nt: TGTGCCAGCAGCTCCTGGGGGAACACAGATACGCAGTATTTT